A selection of T cell receptor beta chains follows, all from one sample in a study of blood T cell repertoires in COVID-19. Data came from immunoSEQ multiplex PCR; TCRdb stores just in-frame clones and leaves some out. The table shows approximately 70,000 clones, with approximately 80% occurring only once. Specimen: peripheral blood. Receptors originate from a man aged 70 or older who had recovered from COVID-19. The CDR3 runs from the conserved cysteine through the conserved F or W. A D gene is named only where the DNA matches it firmly. Only some rows state a clone size, as once, few, many or a class for expanded clones.

V: TRBV7-2; size: -; D: TRBD1; J: TRBJ2-3; DNA: TGTGCCAGCAGCCCAACCGGGACAGGGGGTTCCACAGATACGCAGTATTTT; CDR3: CASSPTGTGGSTDTQYF
V: TRBV18; size: -; D: TRBD2; J: TRBJ2-1; DNA: TGTGCCAGCTCACCCGGGACTAGCGGGGGGGCGTGGAATGAGCAGTTCTTC; CDR3: CASSPGTSGGAWNEQFF
V: TRBV27; size: -; D: -; J: TRBJ2-6; DNA: TGTGCCAGCAGTTTATCTATCGGCAGGGCCGAAGCTGGGGCCAACGTCCTGACTTTC; CDR3: CASSLSIGRAEAGANVLTF
V: TRBV19; size: -; D: -; J: TRBJ1-2; DNA: TGTGCCAGTAGTATCCTGAATAGTAGGGGTGGCTACACCTTC; CDR3: CASSILNSRGGYTF
V: TRBV7-9; size: once; D: TRBD2; J: TRBJ2-1; DNA: TGTGCCAGCAGCTTAAGTCTAGCGGGAGTTGGGAATGAGCAGTTCTTC; CDR3: CASSLSLAGVGNEQFF
V: TRBV3-1/TRBV3-2; size: -; D: -; J: TRBJ2-3; DNA: TGTGCCAGCAGCCAACTCGTGGATACGCAGTATTTT; CDR3: CASSQLVDTQYF
V: TRBV27; size: -; D: -; J: TRBJ1-6; DNA: TGTGCCAGCAGTTATTATACCAGGCCCTCCTATAATTCACCCCTCCACTTT; CDR3: CASSYYTRPSYNSPLHF
V: TRBV7-2; size: -; D: -; J: TRBJ2-7; DNA: TGTGCCAGCAGCTTACCCTCGCGGGGCTACGAGCAGTACTTC; CDR3: CASSLPSRGYEQYF
V: TRBV28; size: once; D: TRBD1; J: TRBJ2-1; DNA: TGTGCCAGCAGTCGGACAGGTTCCTACAATGAGCAGTTCTTC; CDR3: CASSRTGSYNEQFF
V: TRBV4-3; size: -; D: TRBD1; J: TRBJ2-5; DNA: TGCGCCAGCAGCCAATCTGGACAGGTACAAGAGACCCAGTACTTC; CDR3: CASSQSGQVQETQYF
V: TRBV6-1; size: -; D: -; J: TRBJ1-6; DNA: TGTGCCAGCAGTGAAAACAGGGATTCACCCCTCCACTTT; CDR3: CASSENRDSPLHF
V: TRBV19; size: -; D: -; J: TRBJ2-3; DNA: TGTGCCAGTAGTATGCTTCTTGGGGGGGCCTCCGATACGCAGTATTTT; CDR3: CASSMLLGGASDTQYF
V: TRBV7-3; size: -; D: TRBD1; J: TRBJ2-3; DNA: TGTGCCAGCAGCTACGACAGGGCGGATACGCAGTATTTT; CDR3: CASSYDRADTQYF
V: TRBV19; size: -; D: TRBD2; J: TRBJ2-1; DNA: TGTGCCAGTAGTATAAGGACTAGCGGGGTCAATGAGCAGTTCTTC; CDR3: CASSIRTSGVNEQFF
V: TRBV29-1; size: -; D: TRBD2; J: TRBJ2-7; DNA: TGCAGCGTTGAAGGAGGGACTAGCGGGCTCTACGAGCAGTACTTC; CDR3: CSVEGGTSGLYEQYF
V: TRBV6-5; size: many; D: TRBD2; J: TRBJ2-1; DNA: TGTGCCAGCAGTTACTCGGGACTAGCGGATAATGAGCAGTTCTTC; CDR3: CASSYSGLADNEQFF
V: TRBV5-1; size: few; D: TRBD1; J: TRBJ2-1; DNA: TGCGCCAGCAGCTCAGGACAGGAACTCGGTGAGCAGTTCTTC; CDR3: CASSSGQELGEQFF
V: TRBV9; size: -; D: TRBD2; J: TRBJ2-1; DNA: TGTGCCAGCAGCGTAGGGGGACTAGCGGGAGTCGATGAGCAGTTCTTC; CDR3: CASSVGGLAGVDEQFF
V: TRBV28; size: -; D: -; J: TRBJ2-1; DNA: TGTGCCAGCAGAGATACTCACAATGAGCAGTTCTTC; CDR3: CASRDTHNEQFF
V: TRBV5-1; size: once; D: -; J: TRBJ2-3; DNA: TGCGCCAGCAGCTTGAATCCCCCTTCTAGTAACCCAGATACGCAGTATTTT; CDR3: CASSLNPPSSNPDTQYF
V: TRBV18; size: -; D: -; J: TRBJ1-1; DNA: TGTGCCAGCTCACCACCGAGCGGGGGGCGTCGGACTGAAGCTTTCTTT; CDR3: CASSPPSGGRRTEAFF
V: TRBV6-5; size: -; D: TRBD1; J: TRBJ1-5; DNA: TGTGCCAGCAGCATCACAGGGGCCAATCAGCCCCAGCATTTT; CDR3: CASSITGANQPQHF
V: TRBV6-5; size: -; D: -; J: TRBJ2-3; DNA: TGTGCCAGCAGCCTCCCGTTTCGGGGCACAGATACGCAGTATTTT; CDR3: CASSLPFRGTDTQYF
V: TRBV19; size: -; D: -; J: TRBJ1-5; DNA: TGTGCCAGTAGTAGGGGAGAAATCAGTAGCAATCAGCCCCAGCATTTT; CDR3: CASSRGEISSNQPQHF